This T cell receptor (beta chain) was recorded in a study of blood T cells in healthy people across ages (dated by TCRdb to about 2015). Concerning the study at large: Template switching captured roughly one uniquely barcoded TCR beta cDNA molecule per two T cells in model experiments. Using deep sequencing normalized with unique cDNA molecular identifiers, the study measured how TCR beta repertoire diversity changes with age. Using the same blood draw, the study looked at two additional independent replicas of 1 million unique cDNA reads for two donors, one aged 18 to 30 and the other aged 80 or older. The donors were split into four age groups: young (average about 15 years), middle-aged (roughly 39), aged (62) and long-lived (roughly 77).

The donors were roughly 39 Caucasian individuals from Russia, aged roughly 6 to 100 years, who were systemically healthy. Each donor gave around 9.9 milliliters of peripheral blood, collected into EDTA-treated Vacutainer tubes. Ficoll-Paque density-gradient centrifugation was used to isolate PBMCs, with at least 6 million obtained per sample. Trizol reagent was used to extract total RNA from the PBMCs, yielding at least 6 micrograms per sample. For every donor, an aliquot of PBMCs went through flow cytometry to measure the percentages of naive CD45RAhigh/CD27high T cells. Broad study findings and their caveats: Estimates of total diversity from one million sequenced T cells were regarded as lower bounds and underestimates. Observed TCR beta diversity per million T cells fell roughly linearly with age, and a significant reduction was already apparent by age about 38. Because the CMV infection status of the donors was unknown, age-related changes in expanded clonotypes may potentially have been confounded. Observed TCR beta diversity correlated strongly with the percentage of naive T cells measured by flow cytometry. Bulk unsorted PBMC profiling prevented conclusive comparison of naive and antigen-experienced compartments. Compared with the aged group, the long-lived group had more naive CD4+ T cells, fewer expanded clones and increased TCR diversity, suggesting age selection.

Details on this clonotype: There is no known antigen for this receptor. Base qualities are not provided; no much larger clone lies one nucleotide away.

Including the terminal cysteine and phenylalanine, the CDR3 comprises 15 residues. The only DNA kept is the CDR3, 45 bases in frame from the first base. Cut back by 4 bases and 0 bases, the V and J ends lie 10 bases apart. The method was 5' RACE. The data were produced on an Illumina HiSeq 2500. A second roughly 7 to 11 cycle PCR used a sample-barcoded 5' primer and a J-beta primer mix. A unique molecular identifier was introduced onto each TCR beta cDNA molecule by a template-switch 5' adaptor carrying 12 random nucleotides. Each sample yielded at least 2.5 million CDR3-containing paired-end reads. First-strand cDNA synthesis was performed from all RNA using the Mint cDNA synthesis kit, with priming by a TRBC-specific oligonucleotide. All cDNA was treated with uracil-DNA glycosylase and then went through a first 18-cycle PCR with the universal primers M1SS and BC2_uni_R. The authors processed their data as follows. For normalization, 1 million high-quality reads were randomly selected from each sample, with every read carrying a distinct molecular identifier. Instead of being binned into consensus sequences, reads that shared molecular identifiers were thrown out. MiTCR, set to a Q25 quality threshold and the strictest error-elimination algorithm, was used for CDR3 identification, clonotype clustering and error correction. A nonparametric unseen species model using Euler transformation provided a lower-bound estimate of total TCR beta diversity. TCRdb reprocessed the public reads (quality trimming at Q25 with fastp, clone calling with MiXCR) and kept in-frame beta chains. Every distinct CDR3 protein forms one entry, paired with its most common genes and DNA. The V and J calls reflect TCRdb's pipeline rather than the authors' work. The sample table lists some 940,000 distinct CDR3 sequences, 25% to 30% of them with a count of one. The top ten constitute 9.5% to 13% of the sample.

These data are also associated with another study on T cells of mothers and their children. As that second study puts it: Nine systemically healthy Caucasian individuals, comprising three mothers and their six children, were included as donors. cDNA synthesis consumed the entire amount of extracted RNA, loaded at about 1.5 ug RNA in each 15 ul reaction. In the second PCR, the M1S primer introduced both the sample barcodes and 2-4 random nucleotides. Over 10 million TCR beta CDR3 reads came from each mother, compared with 3.3 million or so reads from each child. In both related and unrelated pairs, thymic selection shapes the output of TCR recombination in a similar way, with inherited differences having only a minor effect. Related mother-child pairs always showed normalized repertoire overlap that was slightly higher than in unrelated mother-child pairs, though the difference was never significant. With a sensitivity of about 100 clones per million clonotypes, no persistent microchimeric T cell clones were detected. Deep NGS was used in the study to compare the TCR beta repertoires of mothers and children and to look for features that separate related mother-child pairs from unrelated individuals. The mean age was roughly 44 +/- 4 years for the mothers and approximately 11 +/- 4 years for the children. After adapter ligation was performed with NEBNext reagents, the libraries were sequenced on an Illumina HiSeq 2000 with 100+100 nt paired-end reads. To prevent cross-contamination, the mother and child libraries were prepared one month apart and sequenced in separate runs. For each donor, somewhere between roughly 500,000 and 2,100,000 distinct TCR beta clonotypes were identified. Naive TCR beta clonotypes were estimated from low-frequency clonotypes matched to each donor's FACS-determined naive share, without sorting.

This TCR was sampled from a woman aged 40 to 50 in good health. This chain is built from TRBV12-3 or TRBV12-4 and TRBJ2-4; the D gene is not confidently resolved. The specimen sequenced was blood. The CDR3 protein sequence reads: CASSSLTLAKNIQYF. Here is the DNA: TGTGCCAGCAGTTCCTTGACCTTAGCCAAAAACATTCAGTACTTC.